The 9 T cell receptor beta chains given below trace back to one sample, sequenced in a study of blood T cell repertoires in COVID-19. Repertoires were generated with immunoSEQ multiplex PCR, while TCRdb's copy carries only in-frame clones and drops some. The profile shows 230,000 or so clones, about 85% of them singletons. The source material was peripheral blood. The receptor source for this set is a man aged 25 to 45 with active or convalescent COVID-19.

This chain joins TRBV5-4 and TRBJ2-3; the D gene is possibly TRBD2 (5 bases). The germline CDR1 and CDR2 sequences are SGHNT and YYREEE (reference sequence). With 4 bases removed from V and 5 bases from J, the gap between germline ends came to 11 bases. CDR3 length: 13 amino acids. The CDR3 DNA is TGTGCCAGCAGCCGGGAAGGAGGAGATACGCAGTATTTT. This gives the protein CASSREGGDTQYF.

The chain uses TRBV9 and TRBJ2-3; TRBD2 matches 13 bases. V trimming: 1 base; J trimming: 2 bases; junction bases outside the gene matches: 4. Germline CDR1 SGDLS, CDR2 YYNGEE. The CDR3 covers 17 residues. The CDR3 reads CASSVSTSGGITDTQYF. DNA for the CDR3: TGTGCCAGCAGCGTATCGACTAGCGGGGGGATCACAGATACGCAGTATTTT.

The CDR3 spells CASSPTAGADNEQFF. The DNA for the CDR3 is TGTGCCAGCAGCCCGACGGCGGGAGCCGACAATGAGCAGTTCTTC. This chain connects TRBV11-3 to TRBJ2-1, with 7 bases that match TRBD2. The germline V gene encodes CDR1 SGHNT and CDR2 YENEEA. V was clipped by 5 bases and J by 5 bases; unmatched bases: 9. The CDR3 extends over 15 amino acids.

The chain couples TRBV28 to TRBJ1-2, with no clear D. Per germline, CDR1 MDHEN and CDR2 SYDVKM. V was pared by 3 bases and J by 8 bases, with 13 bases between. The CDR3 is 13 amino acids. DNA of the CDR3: TGTGCCAGCAGTTTTGTGAGGGAAGGAGGCTACACCTTC. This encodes CASSFVREGGYTF.

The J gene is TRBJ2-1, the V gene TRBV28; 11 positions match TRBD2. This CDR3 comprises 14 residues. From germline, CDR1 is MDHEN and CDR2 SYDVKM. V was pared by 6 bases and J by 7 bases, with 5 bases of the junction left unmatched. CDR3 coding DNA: TGTGCCAGCAGGGTACTAGCGGGGGAGAATGAGCAGTTCTTC. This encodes CASRVLAGENEQFF.

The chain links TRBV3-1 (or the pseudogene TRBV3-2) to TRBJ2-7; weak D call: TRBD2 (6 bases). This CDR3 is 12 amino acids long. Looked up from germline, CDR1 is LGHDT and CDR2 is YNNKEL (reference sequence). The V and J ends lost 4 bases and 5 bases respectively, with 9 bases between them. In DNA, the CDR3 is TGTGCCAGCAGCCGCTGGGGGGACGAGCAGTACTTC. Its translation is CASSRWGDEQYF.

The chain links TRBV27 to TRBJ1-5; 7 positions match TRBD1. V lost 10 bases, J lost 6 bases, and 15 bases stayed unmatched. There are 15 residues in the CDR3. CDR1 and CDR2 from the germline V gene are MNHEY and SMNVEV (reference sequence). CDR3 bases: TGTGCCACCAAATACAGGGGCCGGGGGAGTCAGCCCCAGCATTTT. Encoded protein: CATKYRGRGSQPQHF.

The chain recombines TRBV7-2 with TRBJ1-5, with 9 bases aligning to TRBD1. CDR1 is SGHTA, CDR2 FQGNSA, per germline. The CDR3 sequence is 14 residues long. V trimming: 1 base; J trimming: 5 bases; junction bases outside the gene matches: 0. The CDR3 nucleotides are TGTGCCAGCAGCTTAGACAGGGGGCATCAGCCCCAGCATTTT. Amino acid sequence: CASSLDRGHQPQHF.

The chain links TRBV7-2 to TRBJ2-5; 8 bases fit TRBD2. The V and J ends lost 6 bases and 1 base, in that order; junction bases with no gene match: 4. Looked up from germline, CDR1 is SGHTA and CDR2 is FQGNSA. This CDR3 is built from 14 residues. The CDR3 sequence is CASRDGLAQETQYF. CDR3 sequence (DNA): TGTGCCAGCAGAGACGGACTAGCCCAAGAGACCCAGTACTTC. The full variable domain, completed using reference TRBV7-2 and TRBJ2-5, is GAGVSQSPSNKVTEKGKDVELRCDPISGHTALYWYRQSLGQGLEFLIYFQGNSAPDKSGLPSDRFSAERTGGSVSTLTIQRTQQEDSAVYLCASRDGLAQETQYFGPGTRLLVL.